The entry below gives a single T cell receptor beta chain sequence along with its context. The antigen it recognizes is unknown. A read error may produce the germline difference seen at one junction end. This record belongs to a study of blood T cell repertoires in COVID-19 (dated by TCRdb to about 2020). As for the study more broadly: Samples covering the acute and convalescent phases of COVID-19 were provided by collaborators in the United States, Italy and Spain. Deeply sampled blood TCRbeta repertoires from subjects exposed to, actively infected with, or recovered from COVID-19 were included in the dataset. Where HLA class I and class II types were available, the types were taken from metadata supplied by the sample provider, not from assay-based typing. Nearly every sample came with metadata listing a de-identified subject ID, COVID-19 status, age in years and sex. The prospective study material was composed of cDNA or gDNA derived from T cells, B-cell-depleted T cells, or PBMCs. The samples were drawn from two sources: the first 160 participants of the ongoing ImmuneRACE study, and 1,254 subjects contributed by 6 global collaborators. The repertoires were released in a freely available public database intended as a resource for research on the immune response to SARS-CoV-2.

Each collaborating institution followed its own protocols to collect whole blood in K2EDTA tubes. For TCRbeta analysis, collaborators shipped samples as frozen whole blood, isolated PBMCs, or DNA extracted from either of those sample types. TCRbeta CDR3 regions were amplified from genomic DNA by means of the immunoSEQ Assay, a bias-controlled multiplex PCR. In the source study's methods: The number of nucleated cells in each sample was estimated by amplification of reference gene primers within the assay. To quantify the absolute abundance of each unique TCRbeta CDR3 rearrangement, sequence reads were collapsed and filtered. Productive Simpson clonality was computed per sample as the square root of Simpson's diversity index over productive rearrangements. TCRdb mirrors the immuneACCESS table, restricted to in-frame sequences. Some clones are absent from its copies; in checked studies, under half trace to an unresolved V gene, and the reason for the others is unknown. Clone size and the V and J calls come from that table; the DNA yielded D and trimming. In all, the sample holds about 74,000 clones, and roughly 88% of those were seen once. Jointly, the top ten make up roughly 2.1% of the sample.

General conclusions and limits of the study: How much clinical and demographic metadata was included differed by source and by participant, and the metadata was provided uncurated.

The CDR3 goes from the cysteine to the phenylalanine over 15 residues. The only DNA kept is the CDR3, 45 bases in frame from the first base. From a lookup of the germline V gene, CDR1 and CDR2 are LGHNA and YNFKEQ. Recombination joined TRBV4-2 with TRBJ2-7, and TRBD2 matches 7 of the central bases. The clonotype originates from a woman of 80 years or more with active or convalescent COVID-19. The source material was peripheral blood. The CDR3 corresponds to CASNQGAGEGYEQYF. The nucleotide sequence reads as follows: TGTGCCAGCAACCAAGGGGCGGGAGAAGGGTACGAGCAGTACTTC.